This T cell receptor beta chain was recorded in a study of cytomegalovirus exposure and HLA in healthy donors. Findings and caveats of the study: Accounts indicate the classifier identified cytomegalovirus status with strong specificity and sensitivity.

Both 60 Vbeta primers and 13 Jbeta primers went into the PCR. Produced via immunoSEQ multiplex PCR; TCRdb's table is partial and in-frame only. Of 74,000 or so clones listed, 70% to 85% are singletons. This clone was seen once. What it binds is not known. The CDR3 has 12 residues. Germline V gene sequence: CDR1 PRHDT, CDR2 FYEKMQ (reference sequence). The germline V and J ends were trimmed by 2 bases and 12 bases, with 13 bases remaining between them. The TCR comes from a man aged 45-60 years in good health and CMV-seropositive. Input material: PBMCs. The gene calls are TRBV13 and TRBJ1-1; D call uncertain. The CDR3 is CASSLIPGPTFF. The CDR3 bases are TGTGCCAGCAGCTTAATTCCAGGCCCGACTTTCTTT.